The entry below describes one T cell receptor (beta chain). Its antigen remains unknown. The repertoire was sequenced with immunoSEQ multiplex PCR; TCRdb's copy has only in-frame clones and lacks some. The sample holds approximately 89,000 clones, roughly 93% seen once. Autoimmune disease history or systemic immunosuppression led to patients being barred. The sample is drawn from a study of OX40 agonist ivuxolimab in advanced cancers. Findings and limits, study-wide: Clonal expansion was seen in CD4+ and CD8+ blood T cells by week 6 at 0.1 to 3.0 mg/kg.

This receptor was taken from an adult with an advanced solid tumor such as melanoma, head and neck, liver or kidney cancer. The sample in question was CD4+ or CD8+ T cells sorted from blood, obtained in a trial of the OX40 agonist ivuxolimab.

CDR3 coding DNA: TGTGCCAGCAGTGAGGAGGGACAGCTTACCTATGGCTACACCTTC. Translation gives CASSEEGQLTYGYTF. The rearrangement joins TRBV2 to TRBJ1-2, with 7 bases fitting TRBD1. Trimming removed 3 bases from V and 4 bases from J; junction bases left unmatched: 8. CDR3 length: 15 residues. Germline assignment: CDR1 SNHLY and CDR2 FYNNEI.